The text below deals with one T cell receptor beta chain. The antigen remains undetermined. TCRdb reanalysed the RT-PCR reads using MiXCR and keeps one entry per CDR3 protein. Among 650,000 to 850,000 distinct CDR3 sequences listed, roughly 14% were seen once. The sample is drawn from a study of response to subunit inactivated influenza vaccine. General observations from the study: The authors proposed limited new T cell recruitment per seasonal influenza vaccination.

Trimming stripped 8 bases from V and 5 bases from J, with 12 bases between. The CDR3 length is 12 residues. This specimen consisted of PBMCs from blood, obtained around 14 days before vaccination. The rearrangement links TRBV12-3 or TRBV12-4 to TRBJ1-2; possible D gene TRBD1, 5 bases. This receptor was identified in a man aged 50-59 years who received an inactivated influenza vaccine. The CDR3 is CASGQGLYGYTF. The CDR3 DNA reads as TGTGCCAGCGGCCAGGGCCTATATGGCTACACCTTC.